One and the same sample provided the 26 T cell receptor beta chains below, sequenced in a study of shared clonotypes between healthy human individuals (dated by TCRdb to 2020 to 2021). To prepare the library, the immunoSEQ multiplex PCR assay was applied. TCRdb carries this immuneACCESS record with in-frame sequences only. Its versions omit some clonotypes, under half of them owing to an unresolved V gene in the studies checked, with the rest unexplained. A total of fewer than 1 million clones appear in this sample, roughly 96% of them only once. The biggest ten clones account for about 0.21% of the sample. CD8 naive samples consisted of CD45RO-negative cells that were positively selected for CCR7, yielding a CD45RA+CCR7+ population without TemRA cells. The sample taken for sequencing was naive CD8+ T cells sorted from blood. The intended sense of this specimen's cell subset or site label: CD45RA+CCR7+. These receptors were collected from a man aged 25 to 40 in good health.

The chain uses TRBV2 and TRBJ2-2, with D perhaps given as TRBD1 or TRBD2 (5 bases each). Per germline, CDR1 SNHLY and CDR2 FYNNEI. Trimming stripped 2 bases from V and 5 bases from J, with 15 bases between. The CDR3 consists of 16 residues. CDR3 in amino acids: CASSEKEGLRTGELFF. CDR3 bases: TGTGCCAGCAGTGAAAAAGAGGGGCTCCGGACCGGGGAGCTGTTTTTT.

The rearrangement joins TRBV27 to TRBJ2-7; the match to TRBD2 covers 11 bases. Trimming at V came to 5 bases and at J to 3 bases, leaving 3 bases not matched to a gene. The CDR3 consists of 14 residues. From germline, CDR1 is MNHEY and CDR2 SMNVEV (reference sequence). The CDR3 DNA reads as TGTGCCAGCAGTATGCTAGCGGGAGGCTACGAGCAGTACTTC. Amino acids: CASSMLAGGYEQYF.

The chain combines TRBV27 with TRBJ1-4; D is undetermined. V gave up 5 bases and J gave up 3 bases, with 13 bases separating them. From germline, CDR1 is MNHEY and CDR2 SMNVEV (reference sequence). The CDR3 spans 15 residues. CDR3 sequence (DNA): TGTGCCAGCAGTGCCCATTTAGGAGCTAATGAAAAACTGTTTTTT. It codes for CASSAHLGANEKLFF. Combining the CDR3 with reference TRBV27 and TRBJ1-4 gives the whole variable domain EAQVTQNPRYLITVTGKKLTVTCSQNMNHEYMSWYRQDPGLGLRQIYYSMNVEVTDKGDVPEGYKVSRKEKRNFPLILESPSPNQTSLYFCASSAHLGANEKLFFGSGTQLSVL.

The chain couples TRBV4-1 to TRBJ2-7, with D unresolved. This CDR3 has 12 residues. Germline lookup yields CDR1 MGHRA and CDR2 YSYEKL. V lost 2 bases and J lost 6, with 8 bases in between. Written as DNA, the CDR3 is TGCGCCAGCAGCCAACGAGGATCCGAGCAGTACTTC. Its protein product is CASSQRGSEQYF.

This clone was counted a single time. The V call is TRBV27, the J call TRBJ2-6; D gene uncertain. Trimming took off 6 bases at V and 0 bases at J, with 9 bases between the two ends. Germline V gene sequence: CDR1 MNHEY, CDR2 SMNVEV (reference sequence). This CDR3 is built from 15 residues. The CDR3 coding sequence is TGTGCCAGCAGGGAACACCCCTCTGGGGCCAACGTCCTGACTTTC. Translated, it gives CASREHPSGANVLTF.

This chain links TRBV5-6 with TRBJ1-5; TRBD1 matches at 12 bases. The CDR3 sequence is 15 residues long. Trimming cost V 4 bases and J 7 bases; bases outside gene matches: 6. The germline CDR1 and CDR2 sequences are SGHDT and YYEEEE. The CDR3 loop reads CASSGGTGGRQPQHF. The CDR3 DNA sequence: TGTGCCAGCAGCGGAGGGACAGGGGGCAGGCAGCCCCAGCATTTT.

The chain has TRBV7-8 and TRBJ2-5; D might be TRBD2 (6 bases). Per the germline V gene, CDR1 is SGHVS and CDR2 is FQNEAQ. The CDR3 runs to 17 residues. V lost 1 base and J lost 1, with 16 bases in between. The CDR3 DNA is TGTGCCAGCAGCTTAGTTCCGGGGGAGTCATTCCAAGAGACCCAGTACTTC. It codes for CASSLVPGESFQETQYF. Looking up the rest from reference TRBV7-8 and TRBJ2-5 gives the full variable domain: GAGVSQSPRYKVAKRGQDVALRCDPISGHVSLFWYQQALGQGPEFLTYFQNEAQLDKSGLPSDRFFAERPEGSVSTLKIQRTQQEDSAVYLCASSLVPGESFQETQYFGPGTRLLVL.

The genes are TRBV7-9 and TRBJ2-7; the D is unclear. This CDR3 spans 15 amino acids. Germline-derived CDR1 and CDR2 are SEHNR and FQNEAQ (reference sequence). Trimming cost V 0 bases and J 5 bases, with 14 bases left between them. CDR3 loop: CASSLAQTIAHEQYF. In DNA, the CDR3 is TGTGCCAGCAGCTTAGCCCAAACAATCGCCCACGAGCAGTACTTC.

V and J are TRBV18 and TRBJ2-1, with TRBD2 matching 7 bases. The V and J ends lost 3 bases and 12 bases, in that order; junction bases with no gene match: 17. CDR1 KGHSH and CDR2 LQKENI come from the germline V gene. CDR3 length equals 16 residues. This CDR3 reads CASSPWSAGDNEGQFF. The DNA of the CDR3 is TGTGCCAGCTCACCGTGGTCGGCGGGAGACAATGAGGGGCAGTTCTTC.

This clone was recorded only once. J is TRBJ2-1 and V is TRBV7-9; TRBD2 is a possible D gene (5 bases). Germline CDR1 reads SEHNR; CDR2 reads FQNEAQ (reference sequence). This CDR3 is 12 amino acids long. With 8 bases removed from V and 2 bases from J, the gap between germline ends came to 7 bases. In nucleotides, the CDR3 is TGTGCCAGCTCGCGGGCCTACAATGAGCAGTTCTTC. This translates into CASSRAYNEQFF.

V usage is TRBV25-1 and J usage is TRBJ1-1; D uncertain. V lost 1 base, J lost 0 bases, and 6 bases lay in between. The CDR3 runs to 14 residues. CDR1 and CDR2 from the germline V gene are MGHDK and SYGVNS. CDR3 in DNA: TGTGCCAGCAGTGAATTAGGTATGAACACTGAAGCTTTCTTT. It codes for CASSELGMNTEAFF. The entire variable domain, with the rest obtained from reference TRBV25-1 and TRBJ1-1, is as follows: EADIYQTPRYLVIGTGKKITLECSQTMGHDKMYWYQQDPGMELHLIHYSYGVNSTEKGDLSSESTVSRIRTEHFPLTLESARPSHTSQYLCASSELGMNTEAFFGQGTRLTVV.

The chain carries TRBV7-5 and TRBJ2-7; the D call TRBD2 from the table was never checked on the DNA. TRBV7-5 is a pseudogene. The CDR3 is 17 residues long. The CDR3 DNA follows: TGTGTCAGAAGCTTAGTGCTAGCGGGAGTTCTCTCCTACGAGCAGTACTTC. Translated, it gives CVRSLVLAGVLSYEQYF.

This chain uses TRBV6-5 with TRBJ2-1; TRBD2 aligns across 9 bases. J was trimmed by 12 bases and V by 5 bases; bases with no gene match: 8. CDR1 is MNHEY, CDR2 SVGAGI, per germline. CDR3 length equals 13 residues. CDR3: CASSHLAGVVQFF. Written as DNA, the CDR3 is TGTGCCAGCAGTCATTTAGCGGGAGTGGTGCAGTTCTTC.

The chain joins TRBV7-9 to TRBJ2-2; no firm D call. CDR1 SEHNR and CDR2 FQNEAQ come from the germline V gene (reference sequence). This CDR3 is built from 12 residues. V shed 5 bases and J shed 6 bases, with 7 bases lying between them. CDR3 nucleotides: TGTGCCAGCAGCCCTGATGCCGGGGAGCTGTTTTTT. Translating gives CASSPDAGELFF.

The chain's CDR3 is CASSLLGTNPKGNYGYTF. CDR3 nucleotides: TGTGCCAGCAGCTTACTGGGGACAAACCCAAAGGGGAACTATGGCTACACCTTC. The chain joins TRBV11-2 to TRBJ1-2; a possible D gene is TRBD1 (6 bases). The V end lost 2 bases, the J end lost 2 bases, and 21 bases lay between the germline ends. The CDR3 spans 18 residues. Germline-derived CDR1 and CDR2 are SGHAT and FQNNGV.

A remark on this clone: The sample carries other DNA sequences with the same CDR3. CDR3 sequence reads: CASSLLAGDTGELFF. The DNA for the CDR3 is TGTGCCAGCAGCTTGCTAGCGGGAGACACCGGGGAGCTGTTTTTT. The rearrangement uses TRBV5-4 and TRBJ2-2; 10 bases line up with TRBD2. The ends lost 1 base at V and 3 bases at J; junction bases unmatched: 0. Germline V gene data show CDR1 as SGHNT and CDR2 as YYREEE (reference sequence). The CDR3 extends over 15 amino acids.

V and J are TRBV28 and TRBJ2-3; the D gene is possibly TRBD1 (5 bases). Germline V gene sequence: CDR1 MDHEN, CDR2 SYDVKM. The V and J ends lost 5 bases and 4 bases respectively, with 25 bases between them. The CDR3 is 18 residues long. The CDR3 is CASSTTFVDTLNPDTQYF. The CDR3 DNA is TGTGCCAGCAGTACGACCTTTGTGGACACTCTGAACCCAGATACGCAGTATTTT.

The CDR3 DNA reads TGTGCCAGTAGCTATTACAGCATCTACTATGGCTACACCTTC. Protein sequence: CASSYYSIYYGYTF. This rearrangement joins TRBV19 to TRBJ1-2; D uncertain. This CDR3 spans 14 amino acids. The V and J ends lost 6 bases and 3 bases respectively, with 14 bases between them. Germline CDR1 reads LNHDA; CDR2 reads SQIVND (reference sequence).

The rearrangement links TRBV10-1 to TRBJ2-3, with TRBD2 matching over 10 bases. The CDR3 consists of 16 residues. V lost 0 bases, J lost 5 bases, and 5 bases stayed unmatched. The germline V gene encodes CDR1 WNHNN and CDR2 SYGVQD (reference sequence). CDR3 nucleotide sequence: TGCGCCAGCAGTGAGTCAACTAGCGGGAATATAGATACGCAGTATTTT. Its translation is CASSESTSGNIDTQYF.

This chain uses TRBV11-2 with TRBJ2-1; 13 nucleotides align to TRBD2. Trimming at V came to 5 bases and at J to 7 bases, leaving 11 bases not matched to a gene. The CDR3 extends over 17 amino acids. Germline V lookup: CDR1 SGHAT, CDR2 FQNNGV. CDR3 coding DNA: TGTGCCAGCAGCGAAGGGACTAGCGGGATCGTGGGGAATGAGCAGTTCTTC. It encodes CASSEGTSGIVGNEQFF.

The CDR3 loop is CASSFLAGDWNEQFF. CDR3 in DNA: TGTGCCAGCAGCTTCTTAGCGGGAGATTGGAATGAGCAGTTCTTC. This chain joins TRBV7-8 and TRBJ2-1, with 9 nucleotides matching TRBD2. Germline CDR1 is SGHVS and CDR2 is FQNEAQ. The CDR3 runs to 15 residues. J gave up 7 bases and V 3 bases, and 7 bases lay outside the gene matches.

This clone is a singleton in its sample. The chain combines TRBV6-1 with TRBJ2-2; D unresolved. The CDR3 consists of 15 residues. The germline gives CDR1 MNHNS, CDR2 SASEGT. Trimming left V 1 base short and J 1 base short, with 7 bases between. The CDR3 DNA is TGTGCCAGCAGTGAAGGTCCCCTGAACACCGGGGAGCTGTTTTTT. This codes for CASSEGPLNTGELFF.

This clone came up a few times. This rearrangement joins TRBV11-2 to TRBJ2-7; D is unclear. This CDR3 comprises 16 residues. Germline V CDR1 and CDR2: SGHAT, FQNNGV. Trimming left V 0 bases short and J 0 bases short, with 12 bases between. The CDR3, as DNA: TGTGCCAGCAGCTTAGATATCCCGAGGTACTCCTACGAGCAGTACTTC. Translating gives CASSLDIPRYSYEQYF.

In the case of this clone: Mismatch with germline at one junction end may stem from a read error. The CDR3 region has the DNA TGCGTCAGCAGCTTGCTGACAGGGAGGGAGACCCAGTACTTC. It translates to CVSSLLTGRETQYF. The chain has TRBV5-1 and TRBJ2-5, with D tentatively TRBD1 (7 bases). The CDR3 consists of 14 residues. Germline loops: CDR1 SGHRS, CDR2 YFSETQ.

V and J are TRBV9 and TRBJ2-5; 13 bases are a match to TRBD2. The CDR3 is 16 residues long. Per the germline V gene, CDR1 is SGDLS and CDR2 is YYNGEE. Trimming at V came to 4 bases and at J to 2 bases, leaving 5 bases not matched to a gene. CDR3 bases: TGTGCCAGCAGCCCGGGACTAGCGGGACAACAAGAGACCCAGTACTTC. Protein product: CASSPGLAGQQETQYF.

Of note for this clone: Other DNA sequences of this sample code for an identical CDR3. The chain joins TRBV5-6 to TRBJ1-5; D may be TRBD1 (5 bases). Germline lookup yields CDR1 SGHDT and CDR2 YYEEEE. This CDR3 is 14 amino acids long. Trimming pared 1 base from V and 7 bases from J, leaving 12 bases between. The CDR3 loop is CASSLWGGGQPQHF. CDR3 nucleotides: TGTGCCAGCAGCTTGTGGGGGGGTGGCCAGCCCCAGCATTTT.